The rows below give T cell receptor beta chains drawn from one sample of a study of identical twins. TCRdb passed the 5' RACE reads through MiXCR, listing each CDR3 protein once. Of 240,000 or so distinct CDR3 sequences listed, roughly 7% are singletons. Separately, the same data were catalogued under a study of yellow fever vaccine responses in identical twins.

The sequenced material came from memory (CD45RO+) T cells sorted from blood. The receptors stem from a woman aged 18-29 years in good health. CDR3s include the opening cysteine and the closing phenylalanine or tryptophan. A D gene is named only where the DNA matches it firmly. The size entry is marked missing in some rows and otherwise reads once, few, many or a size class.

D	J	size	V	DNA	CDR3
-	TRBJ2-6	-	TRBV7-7	TGTGCCAGCAGCACATCCACTGGGGCCAACGTCCTGACTTTC	CASSTSTGANVLTF
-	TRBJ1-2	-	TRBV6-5	TGTGCCAGCAGTTACGAGGGTTGGGGCTACACCTTC	CASSYEGWGYTF
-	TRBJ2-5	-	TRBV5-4	TGTGCCAGCAGCTTGGATCCAGGACCACAAGAGACCCAGTACTTC	CASSLDPGPQETQYF
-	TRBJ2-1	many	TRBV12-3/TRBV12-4	TGTGCCAGCAGGCCCCGGAACAATGAGCAGTTCTTC	CASRPRNNEQFF
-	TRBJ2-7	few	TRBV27	TGTGCCAGCAGTTTAGGCCAGGGGCTGGGCGAGCAGTACTTC	CASSLGQGLGEQYF
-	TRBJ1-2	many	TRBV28	TGTGCCAGCGCAGGGGCAGGGGATCAAAACTATGGCTACACCTTC	CASAGAGDQNYGYTF
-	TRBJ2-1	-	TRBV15	TGTGCCACCAGCAGAGTCAGCGGCTTATCCTACAATGAGCAGTTCTTC	CATSRVSGLSYNEQFF
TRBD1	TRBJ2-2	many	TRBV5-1	TGCGCCAGCTGGGGAGACAGGGTGAACACCGGGGAGCTGTTTTTT	CASWGDRVNTGELFF
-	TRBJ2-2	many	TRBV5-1	TGCGCCAGCAGGCCGAGTACTTCGAACACCGGGGAGCTGTTTTTT	CASRPSTSNTGELFF
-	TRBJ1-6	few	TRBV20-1	TGCAGTGCTAGGGGACCGACCAATTCACCCCTCCACTTT	CSARGPTNSPLHF
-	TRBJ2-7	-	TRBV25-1	TGTGCCAGCAGGCCGGGACATCCCTCCTACGAGCAGTACTTC	CASRPGHPSYEQYF
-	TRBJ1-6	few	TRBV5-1	TGCGCCAGCAGCTGGGACTATAATTCACCCCTCCACTTT	CASSWDYNSPLHF
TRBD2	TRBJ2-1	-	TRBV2	TGTGCCAGCAGTGAAAGGGAGGGAGCGGGCAATGAGCAGTTCTTC	CASSEREGAGNEQFF
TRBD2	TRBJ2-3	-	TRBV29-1	TGCAGCGTTGGCGGGAGGATGACAGATACGCAGTATTTT	CSVGGRMTDTQYF
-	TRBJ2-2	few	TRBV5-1	TGCGCCAGCAGCCAACAGGGCCCCGCCACCGGGGAGCTGTTTTTT	CASSQQGPATGELFF
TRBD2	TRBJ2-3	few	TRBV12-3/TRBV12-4	TGTGCCAGCAGAGTCAGGCTAGCGGGGGGCGCTAGCACAGATACGCAGTATTTT	CASRVRLAGGASTDTQYF
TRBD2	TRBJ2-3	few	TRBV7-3	TGTGCCAGCAGCTTACAAGGTGCGGGAGTTGATACGCAGTATTTT	CASSLQGAGVDTQYF
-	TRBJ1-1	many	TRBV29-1	TGCAGCGTTAAGGATACGAACACTGAAGCTTTCTTT	CSVKDTNTEAFF
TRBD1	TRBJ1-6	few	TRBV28	TGTGCCAGCAGGTCCCCAACCGGGACAGCCAATTCACCCCTCCACTTT	CASRSPTGTANSPLHF
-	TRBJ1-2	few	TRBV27	TGTGCCAGCAGGCGACAGGAAACTAACTATGGCTACACCTTC	CASRRQETNYGYTF
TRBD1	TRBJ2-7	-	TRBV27	TGTGCCAGCAGGGGACAGACACACTACGAGCAGTACTTC	CASRGQTHYEQYF
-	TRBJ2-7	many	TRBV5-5	TGTGCCAGCAGCTTGGGGTTTGTTTCGCTCGAGCAGTACTTC	CASSLGFVSLEQYF
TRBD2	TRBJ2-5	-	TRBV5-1	TGCGCCAGCAGCCCGGGACTAGCGGACGAAGAGACCCAGTACTTC	CASSPGLADEETQYF
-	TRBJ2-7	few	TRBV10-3	TGTGCCATCAGTGACTACTCCTACGAGCAGTACTTC	CAISDYSYEQYF
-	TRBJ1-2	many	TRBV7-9	TGTGCCAGCAGCTTAGCCGGACATTGGCACTATGGCTACACCTTC	CASSLAGHWHYGYTF
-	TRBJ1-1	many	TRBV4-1	TGCGCCAGCAGCCAAGACAAGAGCTGGTACACTGAAGCTTTCTTT	CASSQDKSWYTEAFF
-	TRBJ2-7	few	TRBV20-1	TGCAGTGCTAGAGAGTCGGAGAGCGAGCAGTACTTC	CSARESESEQYF
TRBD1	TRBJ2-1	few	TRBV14	TGTGCCAGCAGCACACAGGGGGCAGGGGAGCAGTTCTTC	CASSTQGAGEQFF
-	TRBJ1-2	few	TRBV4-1	TGCGCCAGCAGCCCCCTGTATTCATATGGCTACACCTTC	CASSPLYSYGYTF
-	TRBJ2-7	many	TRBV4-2	TGTGCCAGCAGCCAAGTCACCGATAACGAGCAGTACTTC	CASSQVTDNEQYF
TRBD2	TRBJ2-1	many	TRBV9	TGTGCCAGCAGCGTAGTTCCAGTAGGTAGCGGGTACAATGAGCAGTTCTTC	CASSVVPVGSGYNEQFF
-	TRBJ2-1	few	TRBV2	TGTGCCAGCAGTGGAACAGAAAAGCGGGAGCAGTTCTTC	CASSGTEKREQFF
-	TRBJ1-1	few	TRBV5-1	TGCGCCAGCAGCTTGGATGGAGGGAGAGGGCCGAACACTGAAGCTTTCTTT	CASSLDGGRGPNTEAFF
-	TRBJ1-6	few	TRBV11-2	TGTGCCAGCAGCTTAGATCTGGAGGTTTATAATTCACCCCTCCACTTT	CASSLDLEVYNSPLHF
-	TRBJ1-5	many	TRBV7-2	TGTGCCAGCAGCGCCGGGAGTGTAGGCAATCAGCCCCAGCATTTT	CASSAGSVGNQPQHF
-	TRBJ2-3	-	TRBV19	TGTGCCACCTCGGTTACAGATACGCAGTATTTT	CATSVTDTQYF
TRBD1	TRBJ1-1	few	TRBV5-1	TGCGCCAGCAGCCTGTCGGACAGGGGGACTGAAGCTTTCTTT	CASSLSDRGTEAFF
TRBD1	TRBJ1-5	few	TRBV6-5	TGTGCCAGCAGACAGGGGGACCAGCCCCAGCATTTT	CASRQGDQPQHF
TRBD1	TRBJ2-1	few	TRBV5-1	TGCGCCAGCAGCTTGACAGGGGCGCGCAATGAGCAGTTCTTC	CASSLTGARNEQFF
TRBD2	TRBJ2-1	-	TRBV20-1	TGCAGTGCTAGAGGTCTCGCGGGGGAATCCTACAATGAGCAGTTCTTC	CSARGLAGESYNEQFF
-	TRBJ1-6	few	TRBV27	TGTGCCAGCAGTTTACTGGGGATCGGACAGTCCACCCTCCACTTT	CASSLLGIGQSTLHF